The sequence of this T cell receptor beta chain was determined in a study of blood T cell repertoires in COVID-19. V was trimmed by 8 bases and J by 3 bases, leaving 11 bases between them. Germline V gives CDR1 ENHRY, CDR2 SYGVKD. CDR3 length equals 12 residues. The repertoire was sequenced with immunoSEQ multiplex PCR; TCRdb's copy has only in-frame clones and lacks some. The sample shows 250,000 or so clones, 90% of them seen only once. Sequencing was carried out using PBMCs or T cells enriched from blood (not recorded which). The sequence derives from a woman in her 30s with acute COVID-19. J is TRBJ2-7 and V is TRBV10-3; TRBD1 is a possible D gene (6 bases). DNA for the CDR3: TGTGCCATCGGGGGCAGCGACTACGAGCAGTACTTC. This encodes CAIGGSDYEQYF.